Below, 21 T cell receptor beta chains from the same sample are listed, as sequenced in a study of blood T cells in healthy people across ages. Next came a second PCR, run for about 7 to 12 cycles, which used a sample-barcoded 5' primer along with a J-beta primer mix. MiXCR, run by TCRdb on the 5' RACE reads, gives a single entry per CDR3 protein. The table has over 750,000 distinct CDR3 sequences, just under 25% seen once. These records were also assigned to another study, of T cells of mothers and their children.

The specimen sequenced was blood. The receptors were sampled from a boy between 5 and 17 years old in good health.

This chain links TRBV29-1 with TRBJ1-1; TRBD1 is a possible D gene (5 bases). The germline V gene encodes CDR1 SQVTM and CDR2 ANQGSEA. Trimming removed 4 bases at V and 4 bases at J, with 10 bases between. CDR3 size: 12 residues. The CDR3 bases are TGCAGCGTTGTAAGAGGGGCCACTGAAGCTTTCTTT. It specifies CSVVRGATEAFF.

This clonotype has a single count. This chain joins TRBV7-9 and TRBJ2-4, with D perhaps assigned TRBD1 or TRBD2 (5 bases each). V dropped 2 bases and J dropped 6 bases, with 8 bases sitting between them. The CDR3 has 13 amino acids. Germline values: CDR1 SEHNR, CDR2 FQNEAQ (reference sequence). The CDR3 spells CASSLRDGNIQYF. CDR3 coding DNA: TGTGCCAGCAGCTTACGGGACGGAAACATTCAGTACTTC.

The chain links TRBV7-9 to TRBJ1-4, with D possibly matching TRBD1 (5 bases). The CDR3 totals 13 residues. CDR1 is SEHNR and CDR2 is FQNEAQ in the germline V gene (reference sequence). Trimming pared 6 bases from V and 8 bases from J, leaving 13 bases between. This chain's CDR3 is CASRDSLREKLFF. DNA for the CDR3: TGTGCCAGCAGAGACAGCCTAAGGGAAAAACTGTTTTTT.

This clonotype has just a few counts. The chain recombines TRBV29-1 with TRBJ2-3; D is uncertain. Germline CDR1 SQVTM, CDR2 ANQGSEA. This CDR3 is built from 14 residues. Trimming removed 1 base from V and 2 bases from J, with 10 bases in between. The CDR3 loop reads CSVEVELFTDTQYF. Here the CDR3 DNA reads TGCAGCGTTGAAGTGGAGCTGTTCACAGATACGCAGTATTTT.

The sample holds many counts of this clonotype. The chain couples TRBV20-1 to TRBJ2-6; no definite D call. Per germline, CDR1 DFQATT and CDR2 SNEGSKA (reference sequence). The V and J ends lost 1 base and 0 bases respectively, with 1 base between them. The CDR3 totals 13 residues. CDR3 DNA: TGCAGTGCTAGAGGCTCTGGGGCCAACGTCCTGACTTTC. It specifies CSARGSGANVLTF.

This clonotype showed up just a few times. The chain carries TRBV28 and TRBJ2-5; 7 nucleotides match TRBD1. CDR3 length equals 15 residues. Germline V gene lookup returns CDR1 MDHEN and CDR2 SYDVKM. The V gene end was trimmed by 5 bases and the J gene end by 6 bases; junction bases not matched to a gene: 12. CDR3 sequence (DNA): TGTGCCAGCAGTGCCGGGACAGACCCCAAGAAGACCCAGTACTTC. Translation: CASSAGTDPKKTQYF.

The J gene is TRBJ2-1, the V gene TRBV12-3 or TRBV12-4; TRBD1 might be the D (7 bases). V lost 7 bases to trimming and J lost 8 bases, with 12 bases between them. This CDR3 has 12 residues. The CDR3 sequence: CASKVRGDEQFF. The CDR3 DNA sequence: TGTGCCAGCAAAGTCAGGGGGGATGAGCAGTTCTTC.

This clonotype was seen a handful of times. This chain links TRBV6-1 with TRBJ1-2; 10 positions match TRBD1. Germline trimming cut 6 bases from V and 4 bases from J; bases unmatched to any gene: 11. The CDR3 sequence is 16 residues long. Germline CDR1 and CDR2: MNHNS and SASEGT. The DNA for the CDR3 is TGTGCCAGCAGCCCTCGTCCGGGACAGGGGATCTATGGCTACACCTTC. It yields the protein CASSPRPGQGIYGYTF.

The chain carries TRBV20-1 and TRBJ1-2; 8 positions agree with TRBD1. CDR3 length: 14 residues. J was trimmed by 1 base and V by 3 bases; bases with no gene match: 4. The V gene's germline CDR1 is DFQATT and CDR2 SNEGSKA (reference sequence). CDR3 nucleotides: TGCAGTGCTAGTGGACAGGGTGGTAACTATGGCTACACCTTC. Its translation: CSASGQGGNYGYTF.

The rearrangement links TRBV12-3 or TRBV12-4 to TRBJ1-2, with D unresolved. The CDR3 sequence is 16 residues long. V lost 8 bases to trimming and J lost 0 bases, with 19 bases between them. CDR3 sequence (DNA): TGTGCCAGCGCCCTAGGTGAGCCCGGGGCTAACTATGGCTACACCTTC. Translating it yields CASALGEPGANYGYTF.

The chain recombines TRBV7-6 with TRBJ1-1, with D maybe TRBD1 (5 bases). CDR1 SGHVS and CDR2 FNYEAQ come from the germline V gene. This CDR3 region has 16 residues. V lost 4 bases to trimming and J lost 2 bases, with 17 bases between them. The CDR3 here is CASSSRAGGVNTEAFF. Written as DNA, the CDR3 is TGTGCCAGCAGCTCGCGAGCCGGGGGGGTAAACACTGAAGCTTTCTTT.

This rearrangement joins TRBV20-1 to TRBJ2-2, with TRBD2 as a possible D gene (6 bases). The V end lost 3 bases, the J end lost 9 bases, and 17 bases lay between the germline ends. CDR3 length: 14 amino acids. Per the germline V gene, CDR1 is DFQATT and CDR2 is SNEGSKA (reference sequence). The CDR3 coding sequence is TGCAGTGCTAGGGAGGGGACGTGGACCAGGGAGCTGTTTTTT. It encodes CSAREGTWTRELFF.

With respect to this clonotype: This CDR3 fails to terminate in the conserved phenylalanine or tryptophan, so it likely reflects a read error. V usage is TRBV20-1 and J usage is TRBJ2-4, with a tentative D call TRBD2 (5 bases). V was clipped by 0 bases and J by 7 bases, with 10 bases between them. This CDR3 is 13 amino acids long. The germline V gene encodes CDR1 DFQATT and CDR2 SNEGSKA (reference sequence). The CDR3 region is CSARERGLNIQYL. The CDR3 coding sequence is TGCAGTGCTAGAGAACGGGGATTGAACATTCAGTACCTC.

This clonotype was counted between two and nine times. The V and J genes are TRBV12-3 or TRBV12-4 and TRBJ2-2; 11 nucleotides align to TRBD2. The CDR3 is made up of 18 amino acids. With 7 bases clipped from V and 3 bases from J, the junction kept 13 bases outside the gene matches. This chain's CDR3 is CASTPGSGRAGYTGELFF. In DNA, the CDR3 is TGTGCCAGCACCCCGGGTAGCGGGAGGGCCGGTTACACCGGGGAGCTGTTTTTT.

The CDR3 sequence is CASTLEEAETQYF. DNA of the CDR3: TGTGCCAGCACCCTGGAGGAAGCGGAGACCCAGTACTTC. This sequence joins TRBV7-2 and TRBJ2-5; weak D call: TRBD2 (5 bases). From germline, CDR1 is SGHTA and CDR2 FQGNSA. Trimming removed 7 bases at V and 5 bases at J, with 14 bases between. The CDR3 runs to 13 residues.

V usage is TRBV20-1 and J usage is TRBJ2-3; possibly TRBD2 for D (5 bases). CDR1 and CDR2 (germline): DFQATT, SNEGSKA (reference sequence). V was clipped by 4 bases and J by 0 bases, with 11 bases between them. CDR3 length: 14 residues. The CDR3 DNA reads as TGCAGTGCTACCGGACTTTTTAGCACAGATACGCAGTATTTT. It specifies CSATGLFSTDTQYF.

This clonotype occurred many times. J is TRBJ1-1 and V is TRBV20-1, with D perhaps matching TRBD1 (5 bases). The CDR3 runs 11 residues. V lost 6 bases, J lost 7 bases, and 12 bases lay in between. CDR1 is DFQATT and CDR2 is SNEGSKA in the germline V gene (reference sequence). The CDR3 coding sequence is TGCAGTGCGGTTCAGGGAATTGAAGCTTTCTTT. The encoded protein is CSAVQGIEAFF.

This clonotype is a singleton in its sample. This rearrangement joins TRBV28 to TRBJ2-1; D tentatively reads TRBD1 or TRBD2 (6 bases each). The end of the DNA fits TRBJ2-7 better, so the J call may be wrong. Germline loops: CDR1 MDHEN, CDR2 SYDVKM. CDR3 length equals 15 residues. CDR3 region: CASSGTDRTLHEQYF. In nucleotides, the CDR3 is TGTGCCAGCAGTGGGACTGACAGGACTCTCCACGAGCAGTACTTC.

In regard to this clonotype: Sequence at one end of the junction differs from germline and may be a read error. The chain uses TRBV29-1 and TRBJ2-7, with 7 bases that match TRBD1. The CDR3 is 12 amino acids. Germline V gives CDR1 SQVTM, CDR2 ANQGSEA. The CDR3 loop is CSVDRDGYGQYF. In nucleotides, the CDR3 is TGCAGCGTCGACAGGGATGGTTACGGGCAGTACTTC.

This clonotype has more than one count but fewer than ten. The chain is built from TRBV7-2 and TRBJ2-5; D unresolved. The last part of the DNA fits TRBJ2-7 better; the J call may be wrong. The CDR3 is made up of 12 amino acids. The germline gives CDR1 SGHTA, CDR2 FQGNSA. CDR3 sequence: CASSFGVNEQYF. The CDR3, as DNA: TGTGCCAGCAGCTTTGGCGTGAACGAGCAGTACTTC.

This clonotype has just a few counts. The chain links TRBV12-3 or TRBV12-4 to TRBJ2-7; 8 positions match TRBD2. The CDR3 loop spans 14 amino acids. V shed 6 bases, J shed 5 bases, and the junction held 9 bases outside the gene matches. This CDR3 reads CASRPGLEPHEQYF. CDR3 in DNA: TGTGCCAGCAGGCCGGGACTAGAGCCCCACGAGCAGTACTTC.